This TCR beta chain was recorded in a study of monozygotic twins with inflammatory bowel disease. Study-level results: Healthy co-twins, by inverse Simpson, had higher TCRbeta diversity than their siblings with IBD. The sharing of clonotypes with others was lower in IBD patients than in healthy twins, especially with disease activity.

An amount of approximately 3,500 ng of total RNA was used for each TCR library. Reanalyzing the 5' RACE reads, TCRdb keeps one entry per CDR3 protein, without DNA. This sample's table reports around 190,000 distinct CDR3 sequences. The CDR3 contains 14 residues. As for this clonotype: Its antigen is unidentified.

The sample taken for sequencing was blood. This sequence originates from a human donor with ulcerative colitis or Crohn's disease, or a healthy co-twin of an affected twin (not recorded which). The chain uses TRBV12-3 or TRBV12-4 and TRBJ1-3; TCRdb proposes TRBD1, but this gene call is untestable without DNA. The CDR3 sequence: CASTPNGSGNTIYF.